The TCR beta chain under discussion was sequenced for a study of beta chain features in type 1 diabetes. What was sequenced were expressed TCRB transcripts, since all of the isolated RNA had been reverse transcribed. TCRdb keeps only in-frame clones here, not all; method: immunoSEQ multiplex PCR. Of 350,000 to 400,000 clones in the sample, more than 12% are singletons; the top ten hold 0.019%. The germline V gene encodes CDR1 SGHTA and CDR2 FQGNSA. Between the trimmed V and J ends, which lost 6 bases and 5 bases, there was a span of 14 bases. The CDR3 extends over 14 amino acids. Study conclusions and caveats: A greater similarity of naive, central memory and Treg TCRB repertoires was seen among patients than among healthy donors.

As to this clone: Its antigen remains unknown.

Sequencing was carried out using naive CD4+ T cells from blood. The TCR sequence derives from a young woman in good health. The J gene is TRBJ1-5, the V gene TRBV7-2; D might be TRBD1 (5 bases). The CDR3 sequence is CASSLRGLDQPQHF. CDR3 nucleotide sequence: TGTGCCAGCAGTCTTAGGGGATTGGATCAGCCCCAGCATTTT.